This T cell receptor (beta chain) originates from a study of T-cell reconstitution after alpha-beta-depleted transplantation in children. Germline CDR1 DFQATT, CDR2 SNEGSKA (reference sequence). Trimming took off 5 bases at V and 2 bases at J, with 19 bases between the two ends. This CDR3 is 15 amino acids long. Study findings and constraints: Several hundred graft clones that had expanded were reportedly the source of alpha-beta T cells about two months after transplant. Surviving recipient cells, namely T cells and thymic progenitors, were the source of high day-60 TCRbeta diversity in some patients. Fresh T-cell production supplied most of the T-cell counts and diversity seen one year after transplant.

Of note for this clonotype: What it binds is not known.

Unique molecular identifiers featured in how the TCRbeta library was prepared. Using its own MiXCR run on the PCR reads, TCRdb lists one record per CDR3 protein. The table lists 550,000 to 800,000 distinct CDR3 sequences, under 15% of them singletons. The specimen was PBMCs, collected before TCRalphabeta/CD19-depleted stem cell transplant. The receptor was derived from a girl aged 2-10 years with congenital amegakaryocytic thrombocytopenia, due to receive a stem cell transplant. The rearrangement joins TRBV20-1 to TRBJ2-7; D tentatively reads TRBD1 or TRBD2 (5 bases each). Here the CDR3 DNA reads TGCAGTGCTTATAAGGTGGGGCAGGGAGCCTACGAGCAGTACTTC. Residues: CSAYKVGQGAYEQYF.